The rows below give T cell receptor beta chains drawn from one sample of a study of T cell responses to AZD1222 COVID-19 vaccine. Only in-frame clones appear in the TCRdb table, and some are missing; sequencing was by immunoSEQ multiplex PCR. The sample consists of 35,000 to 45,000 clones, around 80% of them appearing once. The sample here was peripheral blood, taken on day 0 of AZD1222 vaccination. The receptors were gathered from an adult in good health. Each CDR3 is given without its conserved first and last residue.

ASSLAVLNEQF | TRBJ2-1 | TRBV7-9
ATQRTGGIDEQF | TRBJ2-1 | TRBV24-1
ASSLKHHEQF | TRBJ2-1 | TRBV28
SRRSMQY | TRBJ2-7 | TRBV20-1
ASSQDSVANEKLF | TRBJ1-4 | TRBV3-1/TRBV3-2
ASSLSRLNTTSYEQY | TRBJ2-7 | TRBV5-1
ASSFGRAGYGYT | TRBJ1-2 | TRBV27
ASSQPDYLRGYSYEQY | TRBJ2-7 | TRBV4-3
ASSPGLVRETQY | TRBJ2-5 | TRBV11-1
ASSSRENTLLGYT | TRBJ1-2 | TRBV11-3
ASLGQNTGELF | TRBJ2-2 | TRBV5-6
ASSDGLRETQY | TRBJ2-5 | TRBV5-4
ASSSLGGAEAF | TRBJ1-1 | TRBV7-9
ASSLETGLSGYGYT | TRBJ1-2 | TRBV28
ASQTGINTGELF | TRBJ2-2 | TRBV6-5
ASSESDWGELF | TRBJ2-2 | TRBV25-1
ASTPPLTGGGLYGYT | TRBJ1-2 | TRBV19
ASSSGGAVNEQF | TRBJ2-1 | TRBV6-5
ASSLTGKGNSPLH | TRBJ1-6 | TRBV23-1
ASNRRGETGGYT | TRBJ1-2 | TRBV4-2
ATSEAGKNTEAF | TRBJ1-1 | TRBV24-1
ASSFSGGETQY | TRBJ2-5 | TRBV27
ASSLEGGRTDTQY | TRBJ2-3 | TRBV5-6
ASSQDLRPTADTQY | TRBJ2-3 | TRBV4-1
ASSLRAYQETQY | TRBJ2-5 | TRBV18
ASSFAPNSPLH | TRBJ1-6 | TRBV5-1
ASSLTTKFRGTGELF | TRBJ2-2 | TRBV7-2
ASSHRDRGNQPQH | TRBJ1-5 | TRBV19
ASSYWANTQY | TRBJ2-3 | TRBV6-2/TRBV6-3
ASSPRGELF | TRBJ2-2 | TRBV12-3/TRBV12-4
AWSVLGTVNTGELF | TRBJ2-2 | TRBV30
ASRLAPQGGADTQY | TRBJ2-3 | TRBV5-5
ASSGKILTSGEETQY | TRBJ2-5 | TRBV7-6
ASSLMTGGNSPLH | TRBJ1-6 | TRBV7-2
AGGTVNSPLH | TRBJ1-6 | TRBV2
ASSPGLAGLQETQY | TRBJ2-5 | TRBV4-3
ASSVAPQRGTDTQY | TRBJ2-3 | TRBV9
ASSSGLGPVLRGETQY | TRBJ2-5 | TRBV5-4
ASSQAGAYEQY | TRBJ2-7 | TRBV4-3
ASSLNRGQGEQF | TRBJ2-1 | TRBV7-2
ASSSGQARQQF | TRBJ2-1 | TRBV7-8
ASSIQGEVGQPQH | TRBJ1-5 | TRBV19
AWSVRVGTEAF | TRBJ1-1 | TRBV30
ASTIAGNTEAF | TRBJ1-1 | TRBV6-5
ASSQVEAF | TRBJ1-1 | TRBV6-6
ASSTGTRNTGELF | TRBJ2-2 | TRBV7-6
ASSYSSGSGREGYT | TRBJ1-2 | TRBV6-5
ASSFGLGGQETQY | TRBJ2-5 | TRBV5-5
ASRPSGGDNNEQF | TRBJ2-1 | TRBV19
ASSSEGGLQSSSYEQY | TRBJ2-7 | TRBV11-3
ATLGQSPSGYT | TRBJ1-2 | TRBV10-3
ASSLRGSLGTEAF | TRBJ1-1 | TRBV27
ASSIYSATNEKLF | TRBJ1-4 | TRBV19
ASSPWTGGFTEAF | TRBJ1-1 | TRBV6-5
ASSTGTSGYNEQF | TRBJ2-1 | TRBV7-9
ASSFFGQPQH | TRBJ1-5 | TRBV27
ASSYGTGVSPLH | TRBJ1-6 | TRBV6-2/TRBV6-3
ASRLDGNTEAF | TRBJ1-1 | TRBV6-5
ASSLATENTEAF | TRBJ1-1 | TRBV11-3
ASSLDWTSSSEQY | TRBJ2-7 | TRBV5-4